This is a list of T cell receptor beta chains from one sample in a study of graft-versus-host responses after intestinal transplantation. Generated by immunoSEQ multiplex PCR, the TCRdb table keeps only in-frame clones and is missing some. The sample holds thousands of clones, roughly 92% seen once. Sequencing used PBMCs, obtained approximately 30 days after intestinal transplant. These receptors all come from a human patient who received an intestinal transplant, so some T cells may come from the graft donor. Both conserved end residues are part of each CDR3. The order of the fields is CDR3 protein, clone size, J gene, V gene. Some rows have no size entry. The others give once, few or many, or a class for an expanded clone.

CASRLFAPLLAGVGGTQYF | once | TRBJ2-5 | TRBV12-2
CASSLDNYNSPLHF | . | TRBJ1-6 | TRBV9
CASSLYSGGAETQYF | . | TRBJ2-5 | TRBV5-1
CAISEGRRTDTQYF | . | TRBJ2-3 | TRBV10-3
CASSGGQGFFYGYTF | . | TRBJ1-2 | TRBV5-8
CASSQRTGSTEAFF | . | TRBJ1-1 | TRBV7-2
CASREGYGELFF | . | TRBJ2-2 | TRBV27
CASSLVGLNTEAFF | . | TRBJ1-1 | TRBV5-8
CAWSGRELFF | . | TRBJ2-2 | TRBV30
CASSQNPLTPGELFF | . | TRBJ2-2 | TRBV4-1
CASIGTSGDTQYF | . | TRBJ2-3 | TRBV6-5
CASSLLDRELIDNEQFF | . | TRBJ2-1 | TRBV7-6
CASTSTGYEQYF | few | TRBJ2-7 | TRBV6-5
CASSPLLAGAFYEQFF | . | TRBJ2-1 | TRBV7-2
CASSLGASYNEQFF | . | TRBJ2-1 | TRBV27
CASSVWSSGDNEQFF | . | TRBJ2-1 | TRBV2
CAWSMTGPREKLFF | . | TRBJ1-4 | TRBV30
CSVGEINEQFF | . | TRBJ2-1 | TRBV29-1
CASSAGTSGYYEQYF | . | TRBJ2-7 | TRBV9
CASRPSGKQETQYF | . | TRBJ2-5 | TRBV5-1
CASSPAPWTDLLNTEAFF | . | TRBJ1-1 | TRBV27
CASRAGQSYEQYF | . | TRBJ2-7 | TRBV6-1
CASSVGSGGAIEQYF | . | TRBJ2-7 | TRBV9